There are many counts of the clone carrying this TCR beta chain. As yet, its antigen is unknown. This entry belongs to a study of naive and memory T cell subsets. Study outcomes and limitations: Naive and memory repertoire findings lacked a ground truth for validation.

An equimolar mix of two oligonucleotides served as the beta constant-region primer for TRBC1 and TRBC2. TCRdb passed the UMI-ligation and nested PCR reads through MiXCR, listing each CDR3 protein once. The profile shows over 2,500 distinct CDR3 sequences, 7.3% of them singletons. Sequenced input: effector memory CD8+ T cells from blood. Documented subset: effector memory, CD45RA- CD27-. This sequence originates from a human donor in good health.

The CDR3 DNA reads as TGTGCCAGCAGCTCCCGGGACCTGGGTTCCTACGAGCAGTACTTC. This codes for CASSSRDLGSYEQYF. V gene TRBV7-9 combines with J gene TRBJ2-7; D tentatively fits TRBD1 or TRBD2 (5 bases each). This CDR3 contains 15 residues. CDR1 is SEHNR and CDR2 is FQNEAQ in the germline V gene (reference sequence). Trimming took off 4 bases at V and 1 base at J, with 14 bases between the two ends. The full variable domain, with the rest looked up from reference TRBV7-9 and TRBJ2-7, is DTGVSQNPRHKITKRGQNVTFRCDPISEHNRLYWYRQTLGQGPEFLTYFQNEAQLEKSRLLSDRFSAERPKGSFSTLEIQRTEQGDSAMYLCASSSRDLGSYEQYFGPGTRLTVT.